This T cell receptor beta chain was captured by sequencing in a study of T cells after yellow fever vaccination. TCRdb re-called the 5' RACE reads with MiXCR, one entry per CDR3 protein. The data show roughly 300,000 distinct CDR3 sequences, with around 6.8% seen just once and 18% held by the top ten. This CDR3 comprises 13 residues. Germline lookup yields CDR1 MNHNS and CDR2 SASEGT. Trimming cost V 2 bases and J 7 bases, with 11 bases left between them. The clonotype was recovered from a man aged 18 to 30 who received the YFV17D yellow fever vaccine. The V and J genes are TRBV6-1 and TRBJ2-5; the D gene is possibly TRBD1 (5 bases). The specimen was PBMCs, collected more than 35 days after the first yellow fever vaccination. The CDR3 DNA is TGTGCCAGCAGTGAACACAGGCTGGGGACCCAGTACTTC. It is translated as CASSEHRLGTQYF.